These T cell receptor beta chains were read from a single sample in a study of T-cell reconstitution after alpha-beta-depleted transplantation in children. TCRdb used MiXCR to reprocess the PCR reads, holding one entry per CDR3 protein. The sample records about 640,000 distinct CDR3 sequences, over 15% being singletons. The sequencing here drew on PBMCs from the stem cell graft donor, taken from the stem cell graft. The receptors here all came from a human donor who donated a stem cell graft to a child with acute myeloid leukemia. Both conserved end residues are part of each CDR3. A D gene is named only where the DNA matches it firmly. For some rows the clone size is stated as once, few or many, or as a class when expanded; others skip it.

d_gene	j_gene	v_gene	len	abundance	CDR3nt	CDR3aa
TRBD1	TRBJ2-1	TRBV5-5	14	many	TGTGCCAGCACCCACGGACAGGGGGAGGATGAGCAGTTCTTC	CASTHGQGEDEQFF
.	TRBJ2-6	TRBV30	15	few	TGTGCCTGGAGTGATACCAACTCTGGGGCCAACGTCCTGACTTTC	CAWSDTNSGANVLTF
.	TRBJ2-7	TRBV6-5	17	many	TGTGCCAGCAGTTTACTTCCTGGGGGCCCGGTGGGATACGAGCAGTACTTC	CASSLLPGGPVGYEQYF
TRBD2	TRBJ2-5	TRBV29-1	13	many	TGCAGCGTTCAACGGGCTAGCGGGGAGACCCAGTACTTC	CSVQRASGETQYF
.	TRBJ2-1	TRBV5-6	11	many	TGTGCCAGCAGTTGGAACGATGAGCAGTTCTTC	CASSWNDEQFF
TRBD1	TRBJ2-1	TRBV20-1	13	many	TGCAGTGCTCCGGTACAGGGGGGCAATGAGCAGTTCTTC	CSAPVQGGNEQFF
.	TRBJ1-3	TRBV4-2	17	.	TGTGCCAGCAGCTCATCCCCGAGGCCGAGCTCTGGAAACACCATATATTTT	CASSSSPRPSSGNTIYF
.	TRBJ2-3	TRBV12-3/TRBV12-4	15	.	TGTGCCAGCAGTTTAACGGCAGGTTACACAGATACGCAGTATTTT	CASSLTAGYTDTQYF
.	TRBJ1-2	TRBV30	13	.	TGTGCCTGGAAATTTGACAGAAACTATGGCTACACCTTC	CAWKFDRNYGYTF
TRBD1	TRBJ1-2	TRBV20-1	14	many	TGCAGTGCTAGAGCGGACAGGGGCTTGGGTGGCTACACCTTC	CSARADRGLGGYTF